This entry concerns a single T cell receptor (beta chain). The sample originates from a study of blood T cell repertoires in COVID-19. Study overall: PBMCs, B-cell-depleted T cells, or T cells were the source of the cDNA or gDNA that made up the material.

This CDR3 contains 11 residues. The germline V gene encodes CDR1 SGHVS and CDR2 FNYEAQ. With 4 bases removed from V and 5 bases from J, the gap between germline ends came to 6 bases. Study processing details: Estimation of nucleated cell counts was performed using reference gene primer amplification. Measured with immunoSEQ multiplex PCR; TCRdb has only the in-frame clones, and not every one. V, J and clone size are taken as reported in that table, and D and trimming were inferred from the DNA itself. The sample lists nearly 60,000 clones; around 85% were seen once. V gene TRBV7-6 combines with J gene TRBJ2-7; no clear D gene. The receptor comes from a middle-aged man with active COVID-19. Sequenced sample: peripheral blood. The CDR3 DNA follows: TGTGCCAGCAGCTCGAGGAACGAGCAGTACTTC. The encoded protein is CASSSRNEQYF.